Listed below are T cell receptor beta chains from one sample, sequenced in a study of vaccination effects on CD4 cells after COVID-19. For these receptors, no antigen is known. The method was immunoSEQ multiplex PCR; TCRdb's version includes in-frame clones alone and lacks a portion of them. Seen here are 30,000 to 35,000 clones, approximately 78% observed once, and the top ten hold about 29%. Sample: CD4+ T cells from PBMCs cultured with a peptide pool, taken before COVID-19 vaccination. The receptors come from a human donor who had a prior SARS-CoV-2 infection. Each CDR3 is given with its conserved first and last residue. D genes are given only for firm matches. Size is stated for part of the rows, as once, few or many counts, or as a class when the clone is expanded.

J: TRBJ2-3
V: TRBV5-1
size: NA
D: TRBD2
CDR3: CASSFGLAGGGDTQYF
DNA: TGCGCCAGCAGCTTTGGCCTAGCGGGAGGAGGAGATACGCAGTATTTT

J: TRBJ2-5
V: TRBV5-1
size: NA
D: TRBD2
CDR3: CASSSLAGRQETQYF
DNA: TGCGCCAGCAGCAGTTTAGCGGGGCGTCAAGAGACCCAGTACTTC

J: TRBJ2-7
V: TRBV5-1
size: few
D: TRBD1
CDR3: CASSSGQGWSYEQYF
DNA: TGCGCCAGCAGCTCTGGACAGGGGTGGTCCTACGAGCAGTACTTC

J: TRBJ2-1
V: TRBV24-1
size: NA
D: NA
CDR3: CATSDYNEQFF
DNA: TGTGCCACCAGTGATTACAATGAGCAGTTCTTC

J: TRBJ1-3
V: TRBV30
size: NA
D: NA
CDR3: CACRAFSGNTIYF
DNA: TGTGCCTGCCGGGCCTTCTCTGGAAACACCATATATTTT

J: TRBJ2-3
V: TRBV28
size: NA
D: TRBD2
CDR3: CASSSQSGGTLDTQYF
DNA: TGTGCCAGCAGTTCCCAAAGCGGGGGAACGTTAGATACGCAGTATTTT

J: TRBJ1-3
V: TRBV20-1
size: few
D: NA
CDR3: CSATVLNTIYF
DNA: TGCAGTGCTACTGTGCTGAACACCATATATTTT

J: TRBJ2-5
V: TRBV6-6
size: NA
D: NA
CDR3: CASSYAGLETQYF
DNA: TGTGCCAGCAGTTACGCGGGGTTAGAGACCCAGTACTTC

J: TRBJ2-2
V: TRBV7-2
size: few
D: NA
CDR3: CASSPLGGTLGELFF
DNA: TGTGCCAGCAGCCCCCTTGGGGGGACTTTAGGGGAGCTGTTTTTT

J: TRBJ2-2
V: TRBV18
size: NA
D: NA
CDR3: CASSPQGTLNTGELFF
DNA: TGTGCCAGCTCACCACAGGGGACCCTGAACACCGGGGAGCTGTTTTTT